This TCR beta chain was documented in a study of blood T cell repertoires in COVID-19. Study in general: Acute and convalescent COVID-19 samples came from the United States, Italy and Spain. T cells, B-cell-depleted T cells, or PBMCs supplied cDNA or gDNA.

This CDR3 is 17 amino acids long. Original processing methods: Estimation of nucleated cell counts relied on the amplification of reference gene primers. Here immunoSEQ multiplex PCR was the method, and the copy in TCRdb shows in-frame clones only, minus some. That table gives V, J and clone size, and the DNA gave D and trimming. The sample lists about 250,000 clones, just under 85% occurring once. The chain is built from TRBV21-1 and TRBJ2-1; the DNA was not used to check the table's D call, TRBD1. TRBV21-1 is an annotated pseudogene. The sequence derives from a woman aged 60-70 years with active or convalescent COVID-19. Sequencing input: peripheral blood. The CDR3 is CASSKGAGTGASNEQFF. CDR3 in DNA: TGTGCCAGCAGCAAAGGGGCCGGGACAGGGGCCAGCAATGAGCAGTTCTTC.